Shown below are 13 T cell receptor beta chains from a single sample sequenced in a study of blood T cell repertoires in COVID-19. Sequencing was performed with immunoSEQ multiplex PCR; in TCRdb, only in-frame clones are kept and a portion is missing. The sample carries some 180,000 clones, 82% recorded once. The specimen was PBMCs or T cells enriched from blood (not recorded which). These receptors were taken from a woman aged 60-75 years with acute COVID-19.

The chain recombines TRBV3-1 (or the pseudogene TRBV3-2) with TRBJ1-1, with D uncertain. Trimming pared 1 base from V and 7 bases from J, leaving 4 bases between. CDR1 is LGHDT and CDR2 is YNNKEL in the germline V gene (reference sequence). This CDR3 is built from 11 residues. CDR3 nucleotides: TGTGCCAGCAGCCAAGCCTATGAAGCTTTCTTT. This codes for CASSQAYEAFF.

V is TRBV5-4 and J is TRBJ2-2; TRBD2 matches at 8 bases. V gave up 4 bases and J gave up 4 bases; unmatched junction bases: 12. CDR3 size: 17 residues. The germline CDR1 and CDR2 sequences are SGHNT and YYREEE (reference sequence). The CDR3 nucleotides are TGTGCCAGCAGCCCTCGGCAGGGACTAGAGATCACCGGGGAGCTGTTTTTT. Translated: CASSPRQGLEITGELFF.

In its sample, this clone was seen a few times. The CDR3 reads CASSFSEDTQYF. The CDR3 DNA reads TGTGCCAGCAGCTTTAGCGAGGATACGCAGTATTTT. The V and J genes are TRBV5-4 and TRBJ2-3, with D possibly matching TRBD2 (5 bases). Trimming left V 2 bases short and J 6 bases short, with 7 bases between. CDR3 size: 12 residues. Germline V gene sequence: CDR1 SGHNT, CDR2 YYREEE (reference sequence).

This clone has only one observation. This chain uses TRBV7-2 with TRBJ2-7; 10 nucleotides line up with TRBD2. V lost 3 bases, J lost 5 bases, and 7 bases stayed unmatched. The germline CDR1 and CDR2 sequences are SGHTA and FQGNSA. The CDR3 length is 15 residues. CDR3 protein: CASSLGAGGPDEQYF. As DNA, the CDR3 is TGTGCCAGCAGCTTGGGAGCGGGAGGGCCGGACGAGCAGTACTTC.

The chain has TRBV6-1 and TRBJ2-1; 11 bases match TRBD2. Trimming at V came to 4 bases and at J to 7 bases, leaving 9 bases not matched to a gene. Per the germline V gene, CDR1 is MNHNS and CDR2 is SASEGT. This CDR3 has 16 residues. DNA of the CDR3: TGTGCCAGCAGTGGGGCTAGCGGGAGGAGAAGAAATGAGCAGTTCTTC. Encoded protein: CASSGASGRRRNEQFF.

With regard to this clone: The junction departs from the called germline gene at one end, perhaps through a read error. Other DNA sequences of this sample code for an identical CDR3. J is TRBJ2-7 and V is TRBV10-3, with no clear D. The CDR3 contains 13 residues. Germline assignment: CDR1 ENHRY and CDR2 SYGVKD. The CDR3 DNA reads as TGTGCCATTAGTGTTGGCGGCGCCGGAGAGCAGTACTTC. This codes for CAISVGGAGEQYF.

This clone was observed many times. J is TRBJ1-1 and V is TRBV27; 11 bases line up with TRBD1. The CDR3 covers 15 residues. J gave up 4 bases and V 4 bases, and 5 bases lay outside the gene matches. The germline V gene encodes CDR1 MNHEY and CDR2 SMNVEV (reference sequence). The CDR3 loop reads CASSYEGTGGTEAFF. CDR3 nucleotide sequence: TGTGCCAGCAGTTATGAGGGGACAGGGGGCACTGAAGCTTTCTTT.

The J gene is TRBJ1-2, the V gene TRBV2; D ambiguous. V lost 4 bases and J 2 bases, leaving 5 bases between the germline ends. Germline values: CDR1 SNHLY, CDR2 FYNNEI. The CDR3 runs 12 residues. DNA of the CDR3: TGTGCCAGCAGTGTCTCCAACTATGGCTACACCTTC. This translates into CASSVSNYGYTF.

This clone was found once. This chain uses TRBV12-5 with TRBJ1-1; 8 positions agree with TRBD1. Germline CDR1 reads LGHNT; CDR2 reads FRNRAP. With V trimmed by 3 bases and J by 2 bases, 5 bases remained unmatched. This CDR3 is built from 15 residues. The CDR3 here is CASGLITGGNTEAFF. In nucleotides, the CDR3 is TGTGCTAGTGGTTTAATTACAGGGGGAAACACTGAAGCTTTCTTT.

The J gene is TRBJ2-7, the V gene TRBV6-2 or TRBV6-3; D is undetermined. The CDR3 length is 13 residues. Trimming left V 0 bases short and J 6 bases short, with 9 bases between. Germline CDR1 reads MNHEY; CDR2 reads SVGEGT. The CDR3 DNA is TGTGCCAGCAGTTACTCGAGTGCTCGCGAGCAGTACGTC. Protein: CASSYSSAREQYV.

The V gene is TRBV10-3, the J gene TRBJ1-3, with TRBD1 matching over 7 bases. There are 19 residues in the CDR3. The germline CDR1 and CDR2 sequences are ENHRY and SYGVKD. V was clipped by 6 bases and J by 3 bases; unmatched bases: 20. The chain's CDR3 is CAIRTRDSRLFKGGNTIYF. In DNA, the CDR3 is TGTGCCATCAGAACCCGGGACAGCCGCCTCTTCAAGGGTGGAAACACCATATATTTT.

V and J are TRBV27 and TRBJ2-6, with a possible D match to TRBD1 (6 bases). Germline CDR1 and CDR2: MNHEY and SMNVEV (reference sequence). The CDR3 contains 18 residues. Trimming took off 5 bases at V and 2 bases at J, with 19 bases between the two ends. CDR3 coding DNA: TGTGCCAGCAGTGCCCAGGACAGAGTCCTGACTGGGGCCAACGTCCTGACTTTC. The encoded protein is CASSAQDRVLTGANVLTF.

This clone has a handful of counts. V and J are TRBV2 and TRBJ2-2; no clear D gene. This CDR3 is 13 amino acids long. Germline V gives CDR1 SNHLY, CDR2 FYNNEI. V was trimmed by 3 bases and J by 5 bases, leaving 7 bases between them. The DNA of the CDR3 is TGTGCCAGCAGTGAGGGCGAGACCGGGGAGCTGTTTTTT. Translated: CASSEGETGELFF. Full variable domain (rest looked up from reference TRBV2 and TRBJ2-2): EPEVTQTPSHQVTQMGQEVILRCVPISNHLYFYWYRQILGQKVEFLVSFYNNEISEKSEIFDDQFSVERPDGSNFTLKIRSTKLEDSAMYFCASSEGETGELFFGEGSRLTVL.